A few counts support the clone carrying this T cell receptor beta chain. As processed by the authors: Amplification of reference gene primers provided the estimated nucleated cell counts. Libraries were prepared by immunoSEQ multiplex PCR; TCRdb keeps only in-frame clonotypes and omits some of them. V, J and clone size were drawn from that table, and D and trimming were deduced from the DNA. The sample holds under 100,000 clones, 75% to 85% seen once. This specimen comes from a study of blood T cell repertoires in COVID-19. At the level of the study: PBMCs, B-cell-depleted T cells, or T cells were the source of the cDNA or gDNA that made up the material.

The V and J ends lost 3 bases and 1 base respectively, with 3 bases between them. Germline lookup yields CDR1 GTSNPN and CDR2 SVGIG (reference sequence). CDR3 length: 12 amino acids. V usage is TRBV30 and J usage is TRBJ2-2; D remains unclear. This TCR came from a man aged 55 to 70 with COVID-19, enrolled during active disease. Material: peripheral blood. CDR3 sequence reads: CAWSKNTGELFF. CDR3 DNA sequence: TGTGCCTGGAGCAAGAACACCGGGGAGCTGTTTTTT.